This record concerns one TCR beta chain sequence. Its antigen is as yet unknown. The length of the CDR3 is 15 residues. The trim removed 6 bases at V and 6 bases at J, leaving 10 bases unmatched. Germline lookup yields CDR1 KGHSH and CDR2 LQKENI. These data belong to a study of shared clonotypes between healthy human individuals. General study findings and limits: Naive subsets generally exceeded memory subsets in estimated richness.

Naive CD4+ cells were CD45RA-selected; the remaining cells were memory. The assay was run at deep level. Original processing notes: ImmunoSEQ output held junction-only sequences without quality scores, so filtering differed. Profiling relied on immunoSEQ multiplex PCR, and the TCRdb table lists in-frame clones only, not all of them. V and J calls and clone size are as listed in that table; D and trimming were resolved from the DNA. The sample includes approximately 1,000,000 clones, approximately 80% of them seen just once. The chain uses TRBV18 and TRBJ2-7, with 11 positions matching TRBD2. Sequencing used memory CD4+ T cells from PBMCs. This sample's subset: CD45RA-negative fraction. This sequence originates from a man aged 18-30 years in good health. Some clones in this sample may be carry-over from other donors' samples. The CDR3 bases are TGTGCCAGCTCCGAGACTAGCGGGACCCTTTCCGAGCAGTACTTC. Protein product: CASSETSGTLSEQYF. Full variable domain (missing parts from reference TRBV18 and TRBJ2-7): NAGVMQNPRHLVRRRGQEARLRCSPMKGHSHVYWYRQLPEEGLKFMVYLQKENIIDESGMPKERFSAEFPKEGPSILRIQQVVRGDSAAYFCASSETSGTLSEQYFGPGTRLTVT.